Following are 6 T cell receptor beta chains from one sample sequenced in a study of cytomegalovirus exposure and HLA in healthy donors. The PCR made use of 60 Vbeta and 13 Jbeta primers. TCRdb's copy holds only in-frame clones and misses some; the assay was immunoSEQ multiplex PCR. The data hold about 180,000 clones, with 77% observed a single time. The sequenced sample was PBMCs. The receptor source for this set is a man aged 18 to 35 in good health and CMV-seronegative.

The chain couples TRBV11-2 to TRBJ2-7, with D tentatively TRBD1 (5 bases). There are 14 residues in the CDR3. The V end was cut by 5 bases, the J end by 0 bases, with 11 bases between. The germline gives CDR1 SGHAT, CDR2 FQNNGV. The CDR3 loop reads CASSPTVTSYEQYF. In DNA form, the CDR3 reads TGTGCCAGCAGCCCGACAGTCACCTCCTACGAGCAGTACTTC.

The V call is TRBV30, the J call TRBJ2-7, with unresolved D. This CDR3 spans 15 amino acids. Germline CDR1 and CDR2: GTSNPN and SVGIG (reference sequence). With 1 base removed from V and 0 bases from J, the gap between germline ends came to 13 bases. CDR3 amino acids: CAWSESRFSSYEQYF. CDR3 in DNA: TGTGCCTGGAGTGAATCCAGGTTCAGCTCCTACGAGCAGTACTTC.

The J gene is TRBJ1-1, the V gene TRBV5-6; possibly TRBD1 for D (6 bases). The CDR3 runs 19 residues. V was shortened by 7 bases and J by 0 bases, with 28 bases between the two germline ends. The germline CDR1 and CDR2 sequences are SGHDT and YYEEEE. In DNA form, the CDR3 reads TGTGCCAGCTTCAGGGGAGGGGAAGGGCTCTTTTGGATGAACACTGAAGCTTTCTTT. This sequence encodes CASFRGGEGLFWMNTEAFF. The whole variable domain, remainder taken from reference TRBV5-6 and TRBJ1-1, is DAGVTQSPTHLIKTRGQQVTLRCSPKSGHDTVSWYQQALGQGPQFIFQYYEEEERQRGNFPDRFSGHQFPNYSSELNVNALLLGDSALYLCASFRGGEGLFWMNTEAFFGQGTRLTVV.

The V gene is TRBV5-1, the J gene TRBJ1-6, with 9 nucleotides matching TRBD1. Germline V lookup: CDR1 SGHRS, CDR2 YFSETQ. With 4 bases clipped from V and 6 bases from J, the junction kept 2 bases outside the gene matches. The CDR3 length is 14 residues. The CDR3 DNA is TGCGCCAGCAGCCCGGACAGGGGTAATTCACCCCTCCACTTT. It specifies CASSPDRGNSPLHF.

The chain's CDR3 is CASSPSGTGYGYTF. CDR3 sequence (DNA): TGTGCCAGCAGTCCCTCCGGGACAGGGTATGGCTACACCTTC. The chain uses TRBV27 and TRBJ1-2; TRBD1 matches at 9 bases. The CDR3 loop spans 14 amino acids. V gave up 5 bases and J gave up 5 bases; unmatched junction bases: 6. Germline-derived CDR1 and CDR2 are MNHEY and SMNVEV (reference sequence).

This chain links TRBV5-4 with TRBJ2-6; tentatively, D is TRBD2 (5 bases). Germline CDR1 reads SGHNT; CDR2 reads YYREEE (reference sequence). This CDR3 contains 15 residues. Trimming stripped 4 bases from V and 2 bases from J, with 10 bases between. The chain's CDR3 is CASSPTRAGANVLTF. CDR3 DNA sequence: TGTGCCAGCAGCCCCACTAGAGCTGGGGCCAACGTCCTGACTTTC.